The sequence of this T cell receptor beta chain was determined in a study of human T cells and chemical hapten exposure. Study-level information: The scalp of each patient received a weekly diphenylcyclopropenone dose for the full approximately 22-week study. Mainly, slight library volume differences in the pool made TCR yields vary. 0.01% DPC was applied to the upper back in patch tests, which were read at 6 days.

Study-wide points: Because all patients had alopecia, their immune responses might differ from healthy ones.

This CDR3 has 15 residues. Germline V gene sequence: CDR1 SGHTA, CDR2 FQGNSA. The V gene lost 5 bases and the J gene lost 9 bases, with 20 bases spanning the gap. Time point in this sample: pre-sensitization, week 0. Stated treatment: therapeutic diphenylcyclopropenone sensitization with weekly scalp DPC. About this clonotype itself: Its antigen is undetermined.

TCRdb analysed the RACE reads with MiXCR anew, one entry per CDR3 protein. This sample has about 380,000 distinct CDR3 sequences, with 5.1% found just once. This rearrangement joins TRBV7-2 to TRBJ2-1; D is possibly TRBD2 (6 bases). The sequence derives from a woman aged 50 to 60 with alopecia areata. Some clones in this sample may be carry-over from other donors' samples. The starting material was whole blood, obtained in connection with sensitization to the hapten diphenylcyclopropenone (DPC). The CDR3, as DNA: TGTGCCAGCAGCCCCGGGACTCTAGAGGCGGGTGAGCAGTTCTTC. Translation gives CASSPGTLEAGEQFF.